Listed below are T cell receptor beta chains from one sample, sequenced in a study of T cell changes during pregnancy in multiple sclerosis. Assay used: immunoSEQ multiplex PCR; TCRdb lists only in-frame clones, some missing. This table has more than 20,000 clones, approximately 90% appearing once. The starting material was CD4+ T cells from peripheral blood mononuclear cells, obtained after pregnancy. Source of these receptors: a female donor in good health, enrolled as a control in a pregnancy study. Both conserved end residues are part of each CDR3. A D gene is named only where the DNA matches it firmly. The size of a clone is reported for some rows only, either as once, few or many, or as a class for expanded clones.

>once|TRBV20-1|TRBJ2-5|.
TGCAGTGCGGGGGCATCAGAGACCCAGTACTTC
CSAGASETQYF
>.|TRBV25-1|TRBJ1-3|.
TGTGCCAGCAGCCGACCGGGCTCTGGAAACACCATATATTTT
CASSRPGSGNTIYF
>.|TRBV7-9|TRBJ2-1|.
TGTGCCAGCAGCTTATGGGGGGAGAGCTACAATGAGCAGTTCTTC
CASSLWGESYNEQFF
>.|TRBV6-6|TRBJ1-2|.
TGTGCCAGCACCGAACTGGGGCCCGGTGGCTACACCTTC
CASTELGPGGYTF
>.|TRBV5-1|TRBJ1-5|.
TGCGCCAGCAGCTTGACGGGGTTGAGCAATCAGCCCCAGCATTTT
CASSLTGLSNQPQHF
>.|TRBV10-1|TRBJ2-7|.
TGCGCCAGCAGTGCCAGGCCCTACGAGCAGTACTTC
CASSARPYEQYF
>.|TRBV10-3|TRBJ2-7|.
TGTGCCATCGCGGGATTATCGCCCTCCTACGAGCAGTACTTC
CAIAGLSPSYEQYF
>.|TRBV12-5|TRBJ2-7|.
TGTGCTAGTGGTTTGAGAGGGAACTACGAGCAGTACTTC
CASGLRGNYEQYF
>.|TRBV28|TRBJ2-3|TRBD1
TGTGCCACGATTACAGGGGGGAGCACAGATACGCAGTATTTT
CATITGGSTDTQYF
>.|TRBV10-1|TRBJ2-1|TRBD2
TGCGCCAGCAAACAGTCCCTAGCGGATGAGCAGTTCTTC
CASKQSLADEQFF
>.|TRBV14|TRBJ2-1|TRBD2
TGTGCCAGCAGCGACGGGACTAACCTTAATGAGCAGTTCTTC
CASSDGTNLNEQFF
>.|TRBV4-2|TRBJ2-5|TRBD2
TGTGCCAGCAGCCCTCGGACTAGCGGGGGCCCCCACCAAGAGACCCAGTACTTC
CASSPRTSGGPHQETQYF
>.|TRBV6-1|TRBJ2-7|TRBD2
TGTGCCAGCAGTGAGAGCGGGAGCGATCCTTACGAGCAGTACTTC
CASSESGSDPYEQYF
>.|TRBV18|TRBJ2-5|.
TGTGCCAGCTCACCACCGGGCATGGAGACCCAGTACTTC
CASSPPGMETQYF
>.|TRBV18|TRBJ1-2|.
TGTGCCAGCTCGCAAAACGACAGAGATGGCTACACCTTC
CASSQNDRDGYTF
>.|TRBV6-5|TRBJ2-1|.
TGTGCCAGCAGTTACGCCTTGGGGGGGCTCAATGAGCAGTTCTTC
CASSYALGGLNEQFF
>.|TRBV20-1|TRBJ1-4|.
TGCAGGGCGGGGTGGGGTGAAAAACTGTTTTTT
CRAGWGEKLFF
>.|TRBV19|TRBJ2-1|TRBD1
TGTGCCAGTAGCCGCCGGGACAGGGGGTCCGTCCCCCTCAATGAGCAGTTCTTC
CASSRRDRGSVPLNEQFF
>.|TRBV6-1|TRBJ2-7|TRBD1
TGTGCCAGCAGTGAAGCGGTGACAGGGACCTACGAGCAGTACTTC
CASSEAVTGTYEQYF
>.|TRBV10-3|TRBJ1-3|TRBD1
TGTGCCATCAGGGGAGGACAGGGGGATGGAACTGGAAACACCATATATTTT
CAIRGGQGDGTGNTIYF
>.|TRBV9|TRBJ2-1|.
TGTGCCAGCAGCGTAGCGGGAGAGGGCCTTTGGAATGAGCAGTTCTTC
CASSVAGEGLWNEQFF
>.|TRBV4-3|TRBJ2-7|TRBD2
TGCGCCAGCAGCCATTCTCGTCCCCTAAGCGGGAGCCCCTACGAGCAGTACTTC
CASSHSRPLSGSPYEQYF
>few|TRBV11-2|TRBJ2-7|.
TGTGCCAGGACCGGGACTGCCCCCTACGAGCAGTACTTC
CARTGTAPYEQYF
>.|TRBV19|TRBJ1-2|.
TGTGCCAGTACTTGGGCACCGCAACTGGGTGGCTACACCTTC
CASTWAPQLGGYTF
>.|TRBV5-8|TRBJ1-2|TRBD1
TGTGCCAGCAGCATTAGACAGGGCTCTGGCTACACCTTC
CASSIRQGSGYTF
>.|TRBV7-9|TRBJ2-3|.
TGTGCCAGCAGCTTACCGGGGATAGATACGCAGTATTTT
CASSLPGIDTQYF
>.|TRBV7-8|TRBJ2-3|TRBD2
TGTGCCAGCAGCTTACGCGGGGGGGCCGTAGATACGCAGTATTTT
CASSLRGGAVDTQYF
>.|TRBV2|TRBJ1-4|TRBD1
TGTGCCAGCAGTGAAACAGGGGTAGGAGAAAAACTGTTTTTT
CASSETGVGEKLFF
>.|TRBV4-2|TRBJ2-3|.
TGTGCCAGCAGACCTGACGGCTTGAGGGCGCCAGATACGCAGTATTTT
CASRPDGLRAPDTQYF
>.|TRBV28|TRBJ2-3|.
TGTGCCAGCAGTTTAGAGCGGTACCCTTTTCACCTTACGCAGTATTTT
CASSLERYPFHLTQYF
>.|TRBV6-6|TRBJ1-2|TRBD1
TGTGCCAGCAACAGGGGGATGGAAGGCTACACCTTC
CASNRGMEGYTF
>.|TRBV9|TRBJ2-3|.
TGTGCCAGCAGCGTAACCCAGAACACAGATACGCAGTATTTT
CASSVTQNTDTQYF
>few|TRBV15|TRBJ2-3|TRBD2
TGTGCCACCAGCAGAAAATTGATGAGCGGGGGGGATACGCAGTATTTT
CATSRKLMSGGDTQYF
>.|TRBV6-6|TRBJ2-7|TRBD1
TGTGCCAGCACCTATGGACAGGGCTGGTACGAGCAGTACTTC
CASTYGQGWYEQYF
>.|TRBV2|TRBJ2-1|TRBD1
TGTGCCAGCAGTGAAAACGCACTGACAGGGTACAATGAGCAGTTCTTC
CASSENALTGYNEQFF
>.|TRBV7-2|TRBJ2-7|TRBD1
TGTGCCAGCAGCTTAGTGGGACAGGGGCCCTACGAGCAGTACTTC
CASSLVGQGPYEQYF
>.|TRBV7-8|TRBJ1-5|TRBD1
TGTGCCAGCAGCCCATTACAGGGGAGCAATCAGCCCCAGCATTTT
CASSPLQGSNQPQHF
>.|TRBV5-4|TRBJ2-7|TRBD2
TGTGCCAGCAGCTCTGGACCGGGAGGGGCCTACGAGCAGTACTTC
CASSSGPGGAYEQYF
>.|TRBV11-2|TRBJ2-5|.
TGTGCCAGCAGCTTAGGGGTAGCAGGGATCCAAGAGACCCAGTACTTC
CASSLGVAGIQETQYF
>.|TRBV5-1|TRBJ1-3|TRBD1
TGCGCCAGCAGCTTCCTGGGACAGGAGACTGGAAACACCATATATTTT
CASSFLGQETGNTIYF
>once|TRBV6-5|TRBJ2-2|.
TGTGCCAGCACCCTCGGCGGCACCGGGGAGCTGTTTTTT
CASTLGGTGELFF
>once|TRBV6-1|TRBJ2-7|TRBD1
TGTGCCACCCCAAAACAGGGGGTGATCTACGAGCAGTACTTC
CATPKQGVIYEQYF
>.|TRBV18|TRBJ2-2|TRBD2
TGTGCCACGTCAGCGGGATATACCGGGGAGCTGTTTTTT
CATSAGYTGELFF
>.|TRBV5-1|TRBJ2-7|TRBD1
TGCGCCAGCAGCCCGGGACAGCCGGGGGAGCAGTACTTC
CASSPGQPGEQYF
>.|TRBV14|TRBJ2-1|TRBD2
TGTGCCAGCAGCCAAGGACCCGGGAGGGGTAATGAGCAGTTCTTC
CASSQGPGRGNEQFF
>.|TRBV6-1|TRBJ2-7|.
TGTGCCAGCAGGGACGGGAGCCCTTACGAGCAGTACTTC
CASRDGSPYEQYF
>.|TRBV6-1|TRBJ1-3|TRBD1
TGTGCCAGCAGTGACTCAGGGGGCCGAAACACCATATATTTT
CASSDSGGRNTIYF
>.|TRBV7-2|TRBJ2-2|.
TGTGCCAGCAGCACCTATGGGGGGGGCAGTACCGGGGAGCTGTTTTTT
CASSTYGGGSTGELFF
>.|TRBV27|TRBJ1-1|.
TGTGCCAGCAGTTTAGGGATGTCGGGGGTGAACACTGAAGCTTTCTTT
CASSLGMSGVNTEAFF
>.|TRBV7-9|TRBJ2-2|TRBD2
TGTGCCAGCAGCTTCCTGAGCGGGAGTCAGATCACCGGGGAGCTGTTTTTT
CASSFLSGSQITGELFF
>.|TRBV28|TRBJ2-3|.
TGTGCCTCAGCTAGCCAGTCCGGGCAGAATACGCAGTATTTT
CASASQSGQNTQYF